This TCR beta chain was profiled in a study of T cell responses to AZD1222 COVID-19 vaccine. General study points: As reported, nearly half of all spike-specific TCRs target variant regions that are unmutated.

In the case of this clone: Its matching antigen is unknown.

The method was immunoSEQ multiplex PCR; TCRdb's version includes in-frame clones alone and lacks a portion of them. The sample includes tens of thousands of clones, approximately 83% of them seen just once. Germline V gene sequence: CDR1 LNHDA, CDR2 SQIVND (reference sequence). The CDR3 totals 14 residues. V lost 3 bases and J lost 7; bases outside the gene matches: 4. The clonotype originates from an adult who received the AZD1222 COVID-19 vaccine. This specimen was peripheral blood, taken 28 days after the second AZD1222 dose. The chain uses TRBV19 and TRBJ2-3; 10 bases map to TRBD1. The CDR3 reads CASSMTGGAHTQYF. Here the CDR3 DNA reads TGTGCCAGTAGTATGACAGGGGGCGCACATACGCAGTATTTT. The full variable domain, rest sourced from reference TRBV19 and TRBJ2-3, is DGGITQSPKYLFRKEGQNVTLSCEQNLNHDAMYWYRQDPGQGLRLIYYSQIVNDFQKGDIAEGYSVSREKKESFPLTVTSAQKNPTAFYLCASSMTGGAHTQYFGPGTRLTVL.